This entry lists 17 T cell receptor beta chains sequenced from one sample in a study of OX40 agonist ivuxolimab in advanced cancers. Sequencing used immunoSEQ multiplex PCR; TCRdb keeps in-frame clones, though not all of them. This table has roughly 100,000 clones, 90% to 97% appearing once. The sample here was CD4+ or CD8+ T cells sorted from blood, taken in a trial of the OX40 agonist ivuxolimab. These receptors originate from an adult with an advanced solid tumor such as melanoma, head and neck, liver or kidney cancer.

This rearrangement joins TRBV28 to TRBJ2-7; D remains ambiguous. Trimming took off 5 bases at V and 0 bases at J, with 17 bases between the two ends. In germline, CDR1 is MDHEN, CDR2 SYDVKM. CDR3 length: 16 amino acids. The CDR3 region has the DNA TGTGCCAGCAGTCCAATGACCCAGGAACACTCCTACGAGCAGTACTTC. Its translation: CASSPMTQEHSYEQYF.

The chain uses TRBV28 and TRBJ1-5; 7 bases map to TRBD1. The germline V gene has CDR1 MDHEN and CDR2 SYDVKM. J was trimmed by 7 bases and V by 0 bases; bases with no gene match: 6. The CDR3 spans 15 residues. The CDR3 DNA sequence: TGTGCCAGCAGTTTATGGGCAGGGGGGTTCCAGCCCCAGCATTTT. It yields the protein CASSLWAGGFQPQHF.

The V call is TRBV11-1, the J call TRBJ1-2; 9 nucleotides agree with TRBD1. CDR1 is SGHAT and CDR2 is FQDESV in the germline V gene (reference sequence). This CDR3 region has 14 residues. V dropped 5 bases and J dropped 4; count of bases not matched to a gene: 5. CDR3 coding DNA: TGTGCCAGCAGCAAAGGACAGGGGAGCTATGGCTACACCTTC. Its translation: CASSKGQGSYGYTF.

The rearrangement joins TRBV5-3 to TRBJ2-7; D is unclear. TRBV5-3 has ORF status, its function being uncertain. V gave up 0 bases and J gave up 2 bases, with 15 bases separating them. This CDR3 spans 16 amino acids. CDR3 nucleotides: TGTGCCAGAAGCTTGGTAGGATCACAGATTACCTACGAGCAGTACTTC. Translation: CARSLVGSQITYEQYF.

The gene calls are TRBV28 and TRBJ2-7; perhaps TRBD1 as D (6 bases). The CDR3 extends over 14 amino acids. The germline V gene encodes CDR1 MDHEN and CDR2 SYDVKM. V lost 7 bases and J lost 0, with 13 bases in between. The CDR3 here is CASTNRDISYEQYF. The CDR3 nucleotides are TGTGCCAGCACCAACCGGGACATCTCCTACGAGCAGTACTTC.

The rearrangement uses TRBV10-3 and TRBJ2-7; TRBD2 matches at 8 bases. Germline V lookup: CDR1 ENHRY, CDR2 SYGVKD. The V gene end was trimmed by 7 bases and the J gene end by 0 bases; junction bases not matched to a gene: 8. The CDR3 consists of 15 residues. The CDR3 sequence: CAITPGLEPSYEQYF. CDR3 DNA: TGTGCCATCACCCCGGGACTAGAACCCTCCTACGAGCAGTACTTC.

V and J are TRBV5-4 and TRBJ2-7; D is perhaps TRBD1 (6 bases). V was clipped by 0 bases and J by 3 bases, with 10 bases between them. The CDR3 has 14 amino acids. The germline V gene has CDR1 SGHNT and CDR2 YYREEE (reference sequence). Here the CDR3 reads CASSLGGHNYEQYF. The DNA for the CDR3 is TGTGCCAGCAGCTTGGGGGGACACAACTACGAGCAGTACTTC.

The V call is TRBV28, the J call TRBJ1-5; 7 nucleotides agree with TRBD1. Trimming took 5 bases from V and 3 from J; bases not matched to a gene: 4. Looked up from germline, CDR1 is MDHEN and CDR2 is SYDVKM. The CDR3 is 14 amino acids. The CDR3 coding sequence is TGTGCCAGCAGTACAGGGGAGGTCAATCAGCCCCAGCATTTT. Amino acid sequence: CASSTGEVNQPQHF.

This clone was observed once. V gene TRBV6-1 combines with J gene TRBJ1-2, with D possibly being TRBD1 (5 bases). The V gene's germline CDR1 is MNHNS and CDR2 SASEGT. Between the trimmed V and J ends, which lost 9 bases and 4 bases, there was a span of 15 bases. The CDR3 has 13 residues. The CDR3, as DNA: TGTGCCAGTAATGGCAGGGTCGTCTATGGCTACACCTTC. This translates into CASNGRVVYGYTF.

V gene TRBV7-9 combines with J gene TRBJ2-3; 8 nucleotides agree with TRBD1. This CDR3 contains 14 residues. Trimming removed 4 bases from V and 1 base from J; junction bases left unmatched: 1. The germline V gene has CDR1 SEHNR and CDR2 FQNEAQ (reference sequence). The CDR3 DNA reads as TGTGCCAGCAGCTCGGGACAGGGCACAGATACGCAGTATTTT. Amino acid sequence: CASSSGQGTDTQYF.

The CDR3 DNA follows: TGTGCCAGCAGCTTAGCTCCTGGGGCCCAGTACTTC. Translating gives CASSLAPGAQYF. This chain uses TRBV7-9 with TRBJ2-5, with D unresolved. Trimming left V 0 bases short and J 9 bases short, with 8 bases between. CDR1 and CDR2 (germline): SEHNR, FQNEAQ (reference sequence). CDR3 length equals 12 residues.

This chain joins TRBV19 and TRBJ1-5, with no clear D. The germline V gene encodes CDR1 LNHDA and CDR2 SQIVND (reference sequence). The germline V and J ends were trimmed by 3 bases and 0 bases, with 9 bases remaining between them. The CDR3 runs to 15 residues. The CDR3 reads CASSIWVDSNQPQHF. CDR3 in DNA: TGTGCCAGTAGTATCTGGGTGGATAGCAATCAGCCCCAGCATTTT.

This rearrangement joins TRBV27 to TRBJ2-1; 9 bases map to TRBD1. V lost 3 bases to trimming and J lost 9 bases; unmatched junction nucleotides: 3. The germline CDR1 and CDR2 sequences are MNHEY and SMNVEV (reference sequence). The CDR3 extends over 13 amino acids. The CDR3 DNA reads TGTGCCAGCAGTTTGGGACAGGGCCCTGAGCAGTTCTTC. This encodes CASSLGQGPEQFF.

The gene calls are TRBV6-5 and TRBJ2-7; D unresolved. Trimming left V 5 bases short and J 2 bases short, with 10 bases between. The CDR3 runs to 13 residues. Looked up from germline, CDR1 is MNHEY and CDR2 is SVGAGI. The CDR3 sequence is CASSDGPTYEQYF. In nucleotides, the CDR3 is TGTGCCAGCAGTGACGGACCAACCTACGAGCAGTACTTC.

This chain uses TRBV11-2 with TRBJ2-1; no definite D call. V shed 0 bases and J shed 15 bases, with 12 bases lying between them. This CDR3 contains 12 residues. CDR1 and CDR2 from the germline V gene are SGHAT and FQNNGV. CDR3 DNA: TGTGCCAGCAGCTTAGATCTGGGTGGCGCGTTCTTC. The encoded protein is CASSLDLGGAFF.

The rearrangement joins TRBV7-6 to TRBJ2-5, with TRBD1 identical over 8 bases. The DNA end favors TRBJ2-7, so the J call may be wrong. Germline V lookup: CDR1 SGHVS, CDR2 FNYEAQ. The CDR3 extends over 16 amino acids. In DNA form, the CDR3 reads TGTGCCAGCAGCTTAGGTACCGGGACAGGCCTCTACGAGCAGTACTTC. It specifies CASSLGTGTGLYEQYF.

The chain is built from TRBV28 and TRBJ1-5, with a weak D call TRBD1 (5 bases). V was shortened by 7 bases and J by 4 bases, with 14 bases between the two germline ends. This CDR3 region has 14 residues. The germline V gene has CDR1 MDHEN and CDR2 SYDVKM. CDR3 residues: CASNAGTINQPQHF. In DNA, the CDR3 is TGTGCCAGCAACGCAGGGACTATAAATCAGCCCCAGCATTTT.